These 9 T cell receptor beta chains came from one sample sequenced in a study of cytomegalovirus exposure and HLA in healthy donors. The PCR contained 60 Vbeta and 13 Jbeta primers. TCRdb keeps only in-frame clones here, not all; method: immunoSEQ multiplex PCR. The sample carries 100,000 to 150,000 clones, 70% to 90% recorded once. Sequencing input: PBMCs. The receptors originated from a woman aged 40 to 50 in good health and CMV-seropositive.

The gene calls are TRBV12-5 and TRBJ1-2, with 7 positions matching TRBD1. J lost 3 bases, V lost 5 bases, and 3 bases had no gene match. Germline V gene lookup returns CDR1 LGHNT and CDR2 FRNRAP. There are 13 residues in the CDR3. CDR3 sequence reads: CASGGTGDYGYTF. As DNA, the CDR3 is TGTGCTAGTGGTGGCACAGGGGACTATGGCTACACCTTC.

In its sample, this clone was seen a few times. The rearrangement joins TRBV10-2 to TRBJ1-2; tentative D call: TRBD1 (5 bases). Germline V gives CDR1 WSHSY, CDR2 SAAADI. CDR3 length: 14 residues. Trimming cost V 0 bases and J 7 bases, with 12 bases left between them. The CDR3 reads CASSESGGDFGYTF. In DNA, the CDR3 is TGCGCCAGCAGTGAGTCCGGGGGGGACTTTGGCTACACCTTC.

The V call is TRBV7-9, the J call TRBJ2-1; D call uncertain. V shed 5 bases and J shed 8 bases, with 19 bases lying between them. Per the germline V gene, CDR1 is SEHNR and CDR2 is FQNEAQ (reference sequence). The CDR3 is made up of 15 amino acids. CDR3 region: CASSTVPASSYEQFF. CDR3 in DNA: TGTGCCAGCAGCACTGTCCCCGCGAGTAGTTATGAGCAGTTCTTC.

Only a few counts were recorded for this clone. The gene calls are TRBV29-1 and TRBJ1-1; D not resolved. Looked up from germline, CDR1 is SQVTM and CDR2 is ANQGSEA. The CDR3 is 13 amino acids. The V and J ends lost 4 bases and 0 bases respectively, with 9 bases between them. In DNA, the CDR3 is TGCAGCGTTGTAATATCTTTGAACACTGAAGCTTTCTTT. As protein: CSVVISLNTEAFF.

This clone was recorded only once. The genes are TRBV7-3 and TRBJ2-2, with 9 bases that match TRBD1. Germline CDR1 SGHTA, CDR2 FQGTGA. The CDR3 totals 15 residues. The J segment lost 7 bases and the V segment lost 5 bases, leaving 8 bases of the junction unmatched. CDR3: CASSATGGVGGELFF. CDR3 bases: TGTGCCAGCAGCGCAACAGGGGGCGTGGGCGGGGAGCTGTTTTTT.

The V gene is TRBV5-1, the J gene TRBJ1-5; 7 bases line up with TRBD1. There are 15 residues in the CDR3. The germline V gene encodes CDR1 SGHRS and CDR2 YFSETQ. The V segment lost 3 bases and the J segment 3 bases; nucleotides outside the gene matches: 6. CDR3 in DNA: TGCGCCAGCAGCTCTACTGGACAGGCCAATCAGCCCCAGCATTTT. It encodes CASSSTGQANQPQHF.

The chain employs TRBV19 and TRBJ2-1, with TRBD2 identical over 12 bases. This CDR3 spans 16 amino acids. V gave up 4 bases and J gave up 3 bases; unmatched junction bases: 4. Germline CDR1 LNHDA, CDR2 SQIVND (reference sequence). The CDR3 DNA reads as TGTGCCAGTAGTAGGGCTAGCGGGAGGGTCTACAATGAGCAGTTCTTC. Its protein product is CASSRASGRVYNEQFF.

This clone was picked up a small number of times. The genes are TRBV11-1 and TRBJ2-7; the D gene is possibly TRBD1 (6 bases). V was pared by 2 bases and J by 4 bases, with 12 bases between. Germline loops: CDR1 SGHAT, CDR2 FQDESV (reference sequence). This CDR3 spans 14 amino acids. The chain's CDR3 is CASSLPRGPYEQYF. In DNA, the CDR3 is TGTGCCAGCAGCTTACCCAGGGGACCATACGAGCAGTACTTC.

J is TRBJ2-1 and V is TRBV13; D unresolved. This CDR3 comprises 12 residues. CDR1 and CDR2 from the germline V gene are PRHDT and FYEKMQ (reference sequence). V gave up 6 bases and J gave up 4 bases, with 7 bases separating them. CDR3 coding DNA: TGTGCCAGCAGTCAGAGGTACAATGAGCAGTTCTTC. Protein: CASSQRYNEQFF.